The 14 T cell receptor beta chains below were found in one sample sequenced in a study of CD8 T cells in Susac syndrome. RNA, at 0.5 to 1 ug, was reverse transcribed with random hexamers. TCRdb reanalysed the immunoSEQ multiplex PCR reads using MiXCR and keeps one entry per CDR3 protein. The sample includes a few hundred thousand distinct CDR3 sequences, about 85% seen only once; the top ten take approximately 0.11%. The sample was CD8+ T cells from PBMCs. These receptors all come from a human donor with multiple sclerosis.

In its sample, this clonotype was seen once. This chain links TRBV11-2 with TRBJ2-7, with 7 bases matching TRBD1. Germline CDR1 reads SGHAT; CDR2 reads FQNNGV. This CDR3 spans 16 amino acids. V was pared by 0 bases and J by 2 bases, with 7 bases of the junction left unmatched. Here the CDR3 reads CASSLDGQGVAYEQYF. The CDR3 DNA follows: TGTGCCAGCAGCTTAGATGGGCAGGGGGTAGCCTACGAGCAGTACTTC.

The chain carries TRBV19 and TRBJ2-1; 8 bases line up with TRBD1. CDR1 is LNHDA, CDR2 SQIVND, per germline (reference sequence). The V gene end was trimmed by 4 bases and the J gene end by 6 bases; junction bases not matched to a gene: 11. The CDR3 extends over 16 amino acids. For the CDR3, the DNA is TGTGCCAGTAGTACCCGGGACAGGTCCGACCGCAATGAGCAGTTCTTC. Encoded protein: CASSTRDRSDRNEQFF. The entire variable domain, with the rest obtained from reference TRBV19 and TRBJ2-1, is as follows: DGGITQSPKYLFRKEGQNVTLSCEQNLNHDAMYWYRQDPGQGLRLIYYSQIVNDFQKGDIAEGYSVSREKKESFPLTVTSAQKNPTAFYLCASSTRDRSDRNEQFFGPGTRLTVL.

The chain employs TRBV27 and TRBJ2-7; 7 bases line up with TRBD1. The CDR3 is 13 residues long. The ends lost 3 bases at V and 5 bases at J; junction bases unmatched: 4. Per germline, CDR1 MNHEY and CDR2 SMNVEV (reference sequence). The CDR3 DNA sequence: TGTGCCAGCAGTTTGACAGGGTTCGACGAGCAGTACTTC. Amino acid sequence: CASSLTGFDEQYF.

This chain links TRBV5-1 with TRBJ2-1; a possible D gene is TRBD1 (5 bases). V was cut by 4 bases and J by 4 bases, with 21 bases left in between. Per the germline V gene, CDR1 is SGHRS and CDR2 is YFSETQ. The CDR3 is 17 amino acids. The CDR3: CASSPRFELGAYNEQFF. CDR3 in DNA: TGCGCCAGCAGCCCACGGTTTGAGCTTGGGGCATACAATGAGCAGTTCTTC. Complete variable domain (other parts from reference TRBV5-1 and TRBJ2-1): KAGVTQTPRYLIKTRGQQVTLSCSPISGHRSVSWYQQTPGQGLQFLFEYFSETQRNKGNFPGRFSGRQFSNSRSEMNVSTLELGDSALYLCASSPRFELGAYNEQFFGPGTRLTVL.

V and J are TRBV15 and TRBJ2-1, with no clear D. Between the trimmed V and J ends, which lost 4 bases and 10 bases, there was a span of 8 bases. Germline CDR1 LNHNV, CDR2 YYDKDF (reference sequence). The CDR3 runs 11 residues. CDR3 residues: CATSMVGEQFF. The CDR3 nucleotides are TGTGCCACCAGCATGGTCGGCGAGCAGTTCTTC.

This chain uses TRBV28 with TRBJ2-7; D unresolved. This CDR3 comprises 13 residues. The ends were cut back, 3 bases at V and 6 bases at J, with 12 bases in the middle. CDR1 MDHEN and CDR2 SYDVKM come from the germline V gene. DNA for the CDR3: TGTGCCAGCAGTTTCGCCACGATGGGCGAGCAGTACTTC. Translated: CASSFATMGEQYF.

This clonotype was picked up many times. The V call is TRBV27, the J call TRBJ1-5; TRBD1 matches at 9 bases. Germline V gene lookup returns CDR1 MNHEY and CDR2 SMNVEV (reference sequence). CDR3 length equals 14 residues. V shed 6 bases, J shed 4 bases, and the junction held 4 bases outside the gene matches. The CDR3 DNA follows: TGTGCCAGCAGCTTGACAGGGGGAAATCAGCCCCAGCATTTT. Translation: CASSLTGGNQPQHF.

This clonotype has just one count. The chain uses TRBV6-1 and TRBJ1-5; 7 bases line up with TRBD1. V shed 3 bases, J shed 3 bases, and the junction held 2 bases outside the gene matches. This CDR3 comprises 14 residues. Germline CDR1 is MNHNS and CDR2 is SASEGT. The CDR3 DNA reads as TGTGCCAGCAGTGAGGACAGGCTCAATCAGCCCCAGCATTTT. Translation gives CASSEDRLNQPQHF.

This clonotype was recorded once. The CDR3 spells CASSVGDGITDTQYF. For the CDR3, the DNA is TGCGCCAGCAGCGTTGGTGATGGTATCACAGATACGCAGTATTTT. The chain carries TRBV5-1 and TRBJ2-3; D not resolved. CDR1 is SGHRS, CDR2 YFSETQ, per germline. The V gene lost 4 bases and the J gene lost 2 bases, with 14 bases spanning the gap. CDR3 size: 15 residues.

The genes are TRBV30 and TRBJ2-7; D gene unclear. Trimming shortened V by 2 bases and J by 2 bases, and 13 bases separated the two germline ends. Germline CDR1 is GTSNPN and CDR2 is SVGIG (reference sequence). CDR3 length equals 14 residues. Here the CDR3 DNA reads TGTGCCTGGAGTCACCAGGAAATTGCCTACGAGCAGTACTTC. This codes for CAWSHQEIAYEQYF.

This clonotype has only one observation. The chain joins TRBV12-3 or TRBV12-4 to TRBJ2-1; D gene unclear. The CDR3 extends over 13 amino acids. V lost 6 bases and J lost 7, with 13 bases in between. The CDR3 nucleotides read TGTGCCAGCAGCCCCCCCGACGGGAATGAGCAGTTCTTC. Residues: CASSPPDGNEQFF.

This clonotype was seen more than once but under ten times. The chain is built from TRBV6-1 and TRBJ1-5; possible D gene TRBD1, 5 bases. V was cut by 5 bases and J by 5 bases, with 13 bases left in between. The CDR3 covers 14 residues. Germline lookup yields CDR1 MNHNS and CDR2 SASEGT. In DNA form, the CDR3 reads TGTGCCAGCAGTCCCCTTCAGGGATATCAGCCCCAGCATTTT. It translates to CASSPLQGYQPQHF.

This sequence joins TRBV23-1 and TRBJ2-3; 10 bases fit TRBD1. TRBV23-1 is assigned to the ORF class and has an uncertain function. V lost 6 bases to trimming and J lost 2 bases; unmatched junction nucleotides: 11. This CDR3 is 17 amino acids long. The CDR3 bases are TGCGCCAGCAGGAATCCCGGACAGGGGGGGCACACAGATACGCAGTATTTT. The encoded protein is CASRNPGQGGHTDTQYF.

The sample holds a few counts of this clonotype. The gene calls are TRBV3-1 and TRBJ2-7; D unresolved. Germline CDR1 is LGHDT and CDR2 is YNNKEL (reference sequence). V lost 0 bases and J lost 5, with 14 bases in between. The CDR3 totals 15 residues. CDR3 sequence (DNA): TGTGCCAGCAGCCAAGACCCCGACCCAAGGGACGAGCAGTACTTC. It encodes CASSQDPDPRDEQYF.